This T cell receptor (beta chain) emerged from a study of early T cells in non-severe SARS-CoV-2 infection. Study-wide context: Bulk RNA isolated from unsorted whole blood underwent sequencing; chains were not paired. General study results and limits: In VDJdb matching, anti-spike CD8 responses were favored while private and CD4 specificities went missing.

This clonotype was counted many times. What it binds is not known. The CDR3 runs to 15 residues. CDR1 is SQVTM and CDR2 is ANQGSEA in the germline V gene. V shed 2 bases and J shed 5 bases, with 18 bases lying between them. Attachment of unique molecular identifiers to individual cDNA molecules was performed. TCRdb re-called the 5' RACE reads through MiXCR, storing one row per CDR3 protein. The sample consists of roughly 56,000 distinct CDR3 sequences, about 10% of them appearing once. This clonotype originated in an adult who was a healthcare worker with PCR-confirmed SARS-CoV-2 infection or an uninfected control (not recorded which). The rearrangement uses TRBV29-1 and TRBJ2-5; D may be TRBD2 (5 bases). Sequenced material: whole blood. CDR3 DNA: TGCAGCGTTGAACTCGGGCAGCTCACGGGGGAGACCCAGTACTTC. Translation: CSVELGQLTGETQYF.